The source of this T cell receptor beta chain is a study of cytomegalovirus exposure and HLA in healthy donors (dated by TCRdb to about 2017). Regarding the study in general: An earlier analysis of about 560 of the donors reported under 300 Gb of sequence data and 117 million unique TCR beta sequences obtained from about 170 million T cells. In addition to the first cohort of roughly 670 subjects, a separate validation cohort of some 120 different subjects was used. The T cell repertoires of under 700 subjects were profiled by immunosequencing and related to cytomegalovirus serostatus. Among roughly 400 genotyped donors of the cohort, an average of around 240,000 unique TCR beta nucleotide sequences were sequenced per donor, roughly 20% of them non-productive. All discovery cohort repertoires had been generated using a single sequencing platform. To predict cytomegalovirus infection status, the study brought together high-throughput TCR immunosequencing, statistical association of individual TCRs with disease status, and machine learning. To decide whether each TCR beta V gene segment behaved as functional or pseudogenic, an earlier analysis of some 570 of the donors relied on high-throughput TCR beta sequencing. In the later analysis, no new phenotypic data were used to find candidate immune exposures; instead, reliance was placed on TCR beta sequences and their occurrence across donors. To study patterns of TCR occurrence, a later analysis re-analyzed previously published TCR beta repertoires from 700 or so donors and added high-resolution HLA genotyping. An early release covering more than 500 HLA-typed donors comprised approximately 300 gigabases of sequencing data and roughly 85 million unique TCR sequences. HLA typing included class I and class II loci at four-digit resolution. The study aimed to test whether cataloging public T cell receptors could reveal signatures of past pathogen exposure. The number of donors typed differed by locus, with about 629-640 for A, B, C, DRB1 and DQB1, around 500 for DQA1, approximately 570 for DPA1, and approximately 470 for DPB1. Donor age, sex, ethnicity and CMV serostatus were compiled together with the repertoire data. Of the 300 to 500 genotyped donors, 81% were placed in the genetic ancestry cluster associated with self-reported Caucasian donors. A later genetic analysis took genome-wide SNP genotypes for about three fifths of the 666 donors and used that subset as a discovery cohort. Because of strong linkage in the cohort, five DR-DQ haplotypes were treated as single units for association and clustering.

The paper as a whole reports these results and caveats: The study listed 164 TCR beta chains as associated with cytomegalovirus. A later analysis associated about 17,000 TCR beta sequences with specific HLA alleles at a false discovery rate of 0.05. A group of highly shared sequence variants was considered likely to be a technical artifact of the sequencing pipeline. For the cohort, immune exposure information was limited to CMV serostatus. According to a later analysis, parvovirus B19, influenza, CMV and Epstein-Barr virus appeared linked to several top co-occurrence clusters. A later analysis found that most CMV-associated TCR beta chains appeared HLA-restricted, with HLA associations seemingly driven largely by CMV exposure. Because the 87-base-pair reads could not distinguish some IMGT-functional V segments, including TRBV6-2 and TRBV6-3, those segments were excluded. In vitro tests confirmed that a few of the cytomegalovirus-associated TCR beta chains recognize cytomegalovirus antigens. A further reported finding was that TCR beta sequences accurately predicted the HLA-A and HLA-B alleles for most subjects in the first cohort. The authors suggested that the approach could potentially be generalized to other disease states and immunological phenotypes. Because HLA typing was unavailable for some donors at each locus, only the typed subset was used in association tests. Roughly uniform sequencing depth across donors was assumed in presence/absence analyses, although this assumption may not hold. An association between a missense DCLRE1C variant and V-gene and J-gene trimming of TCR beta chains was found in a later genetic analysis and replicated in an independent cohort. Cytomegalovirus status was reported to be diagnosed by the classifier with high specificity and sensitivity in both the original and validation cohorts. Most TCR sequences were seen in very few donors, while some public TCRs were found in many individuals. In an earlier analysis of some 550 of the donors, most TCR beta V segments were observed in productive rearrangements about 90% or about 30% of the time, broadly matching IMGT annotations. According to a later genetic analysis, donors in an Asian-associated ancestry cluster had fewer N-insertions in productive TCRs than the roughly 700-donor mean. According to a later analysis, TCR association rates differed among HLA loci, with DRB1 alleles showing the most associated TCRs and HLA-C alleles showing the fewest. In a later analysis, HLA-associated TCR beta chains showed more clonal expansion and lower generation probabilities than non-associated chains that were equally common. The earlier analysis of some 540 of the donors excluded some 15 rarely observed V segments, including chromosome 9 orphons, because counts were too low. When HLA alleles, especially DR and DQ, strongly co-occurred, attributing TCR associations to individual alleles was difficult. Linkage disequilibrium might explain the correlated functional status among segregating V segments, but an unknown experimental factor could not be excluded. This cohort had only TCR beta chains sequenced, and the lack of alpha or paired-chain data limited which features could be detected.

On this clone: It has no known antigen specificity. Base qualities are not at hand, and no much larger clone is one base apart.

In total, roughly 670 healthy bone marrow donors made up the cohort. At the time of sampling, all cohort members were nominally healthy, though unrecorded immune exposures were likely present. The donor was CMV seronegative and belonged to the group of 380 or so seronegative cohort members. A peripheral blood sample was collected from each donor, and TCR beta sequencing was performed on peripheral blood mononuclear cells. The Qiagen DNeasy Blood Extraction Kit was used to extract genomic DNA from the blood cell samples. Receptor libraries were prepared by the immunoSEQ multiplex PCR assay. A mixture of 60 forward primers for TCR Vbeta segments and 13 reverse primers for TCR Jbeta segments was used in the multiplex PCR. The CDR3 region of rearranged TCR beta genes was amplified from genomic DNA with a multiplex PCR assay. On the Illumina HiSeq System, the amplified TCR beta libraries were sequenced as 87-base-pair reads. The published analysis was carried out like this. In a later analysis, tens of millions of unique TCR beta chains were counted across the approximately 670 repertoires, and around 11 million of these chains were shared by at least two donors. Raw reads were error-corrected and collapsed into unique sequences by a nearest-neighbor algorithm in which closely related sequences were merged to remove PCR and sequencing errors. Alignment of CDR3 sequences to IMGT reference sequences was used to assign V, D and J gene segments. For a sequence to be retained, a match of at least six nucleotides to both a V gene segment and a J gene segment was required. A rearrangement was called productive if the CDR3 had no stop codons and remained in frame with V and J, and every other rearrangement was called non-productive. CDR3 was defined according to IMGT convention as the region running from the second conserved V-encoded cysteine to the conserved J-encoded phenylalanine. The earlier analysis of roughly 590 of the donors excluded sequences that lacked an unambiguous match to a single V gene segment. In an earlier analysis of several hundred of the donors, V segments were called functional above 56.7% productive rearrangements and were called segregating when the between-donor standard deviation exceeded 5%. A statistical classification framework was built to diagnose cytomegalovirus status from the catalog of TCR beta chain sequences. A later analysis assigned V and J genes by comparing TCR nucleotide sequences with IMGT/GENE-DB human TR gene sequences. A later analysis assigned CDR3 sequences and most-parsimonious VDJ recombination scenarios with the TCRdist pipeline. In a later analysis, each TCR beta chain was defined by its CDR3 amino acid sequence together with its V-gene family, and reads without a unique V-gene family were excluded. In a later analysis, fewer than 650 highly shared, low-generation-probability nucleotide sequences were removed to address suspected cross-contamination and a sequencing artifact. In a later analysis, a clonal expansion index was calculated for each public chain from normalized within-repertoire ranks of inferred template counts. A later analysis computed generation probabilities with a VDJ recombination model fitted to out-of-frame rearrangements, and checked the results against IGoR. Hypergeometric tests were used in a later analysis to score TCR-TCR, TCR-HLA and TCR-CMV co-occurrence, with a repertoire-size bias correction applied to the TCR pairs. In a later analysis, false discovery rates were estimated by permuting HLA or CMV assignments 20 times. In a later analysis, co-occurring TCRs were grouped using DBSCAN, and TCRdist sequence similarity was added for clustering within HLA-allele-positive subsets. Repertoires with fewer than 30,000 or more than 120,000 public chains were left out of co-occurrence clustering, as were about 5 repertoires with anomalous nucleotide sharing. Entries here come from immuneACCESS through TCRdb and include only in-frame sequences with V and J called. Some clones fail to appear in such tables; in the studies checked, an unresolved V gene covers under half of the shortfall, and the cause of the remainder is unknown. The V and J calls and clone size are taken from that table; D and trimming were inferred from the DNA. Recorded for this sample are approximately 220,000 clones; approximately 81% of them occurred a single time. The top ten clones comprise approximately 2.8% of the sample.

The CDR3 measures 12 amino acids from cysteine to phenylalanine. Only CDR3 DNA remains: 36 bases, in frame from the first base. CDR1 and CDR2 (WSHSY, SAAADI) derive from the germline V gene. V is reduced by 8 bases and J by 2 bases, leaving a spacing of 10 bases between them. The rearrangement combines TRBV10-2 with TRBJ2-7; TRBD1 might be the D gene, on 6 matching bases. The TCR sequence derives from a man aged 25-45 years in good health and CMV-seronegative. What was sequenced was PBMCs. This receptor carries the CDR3 CASRAGAYEQYF. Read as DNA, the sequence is TGCGCCAGCCGGGCAGGGGCCTACGAGCAGTACTTC.